The 32 T cell receptor beta chains in this list originate from one sample, sequenced in a study of Ad26.COV2.S vaccination and SARS-CoV-2 variants. Documented treatment: roughly 20 received Ad26.COV2.S at low or high dose, single or two shots; about 5 received placebo; per-sample allocation not given. Samples came from day 63 after the first vaccine or placebo injection. Measured with immunoSEQ multiplex PCR; TCRdb has only the in-frame clones, and not every one. The table lists hundreds of thousands of clones, roughly 90% of them singletons. Sequences were derived from peripheral blood, sampled in a trial of Ad26.COV2.S vaccine versus placebo. These receptors were collected from a person aged 18-60 years who received the Ad26.COV2.S COVID-19 vaccine or a placebo.

The genes are TRBV5-6 and TRBJ2-5; D gene unclear. CDR1 is SGHDT, CDR2 YYEEEE, per germline. CDR3 length: 15 amino acids. V was cut by 4 bases and J by 0 bases, with 13 bases left in between. The CDR3 nucleotides are TGTGCCAGCAGCCAGTACGCACGGTACCAAGAGACCCAGTACTTC. This encodes CASSQYARYQETQYF.

The DNA of the CDR3 is TGTGCCACCAGCACCTGGACAGGCCCGGAAAAACTGTTTTTT. Amino acids: CATSTWTGPEKLFF. V and J are TRBV15 and TRBJ1-4; TRBD1 aligns across 7 bases. J was trimmed by 8 bases and V by 4 bases; bases with no gene match: 7. This CDR3 contains 14 residues. The germline gives CDR1 LNHNV, CDR2 YYDKDF (reference sequence). The whole variable domain, filled in from reference TRBV15 and TRBJ1-4, reads DAMVIQNPRYQVTQFGKPVTLSCSQTLNHNVMYWYQQKSSQAPKLLFHYYDKDFNNEADTPDNFQSRRPNTSFCFLDIRSPGLGDTAMYLCATSTWTGPEKLFFGSGTQLSVL.

The genes are TRBV6-2 or TRBV6-3 and TRBJ2-3; D is perhaps TRBD2 (5 bases). CDR1 is MNHEY, CDR2 SVGEGT, per germline. CDR3 length: 13 amino acids. V was cut by 2 bases and J by 14 bases, with 17 bases left in between. CDR3 DNA sequence: TGTGCCAGCAGTTACCTTCTAGCCACCTTGACGTATTTT. The encoded protein is CASSYLLATLTYF.

The gene calls are TRBV27 and TRBJ2-5; tentative D call: TRBD2 (5 bases). Per germline, CDR1 MNHEY and CDR2 SMNVEV (reference sequence). Trimming took 6 bases from V and 0 from J, leaving 14 bases between them. This CDR3 spans 15 amino acids. In DNA form, the CDR3 reads TGTGCCAGCAGCCGTAGAGTGGACTACCAAGAGACCCAGTACTTC. Protein: CASSRRVDYQETQYF.

The rearrangement uses TRBV10-3 and TRBJ1-6, with D perhaps matching TRBD1 (5 bases). The length of the CDR3 is 15 residues. V lost 5 bases to trimming and J lost 5 bases, with 13 bases between them. Germline assignment: CDR1 ENHRY and CDR2 SYGVKD. Here the CDR3 reads CAISFGDADNSPLHF. The DNA of the CDR3 is TGTGCCATCAGTTTCGGGGACGCCGATAATTCACCCCTCCACTTT.

V is TRBV4-1 and J is TRBJ2-2; no clear D. The length of the CDR3 is 16 residues. Trimming cost V 3 bases and J 2 bases, with 13 bases left between them. The germline V gene encodes CDR1 MGHRA and CDR2 YSYEKL. The CDR3 spells CASSHPNQLNTGELFF. The CDR3 bases are TGCGCCAGCAGCCACCCCAACCAGCTTAACACCGGGGAGCTGTTTTTT.

This clone has just one count. The V call is TRBV19, the J call TRBJ2-5, with D possibly being TRBD2 (5 bases). Germline loops: CDR1 LNHDA, CDR2 SQIVND (reference sequence). CDR3 length: 13 amino acids. V dropped 6 bases and J dropped 0 bases, with 8 bases sitting between them. The CDR3, as DNA: TGTGCCAGTAGCCCGGGGTACCAAGAGACCCAGTACTTC. It specifies CASSPGYQETQYF.

The chain recombines TRBV7-2 with TRBJ1-2, with D maybe TRBD1 (5 bases). Germline CDR1 is SGHTA and CDR2 is FQGNSA. This CDR3 is built from 15 residues. Trimming cost V 1 base and J 7 bases, with 16 bases left between them. CDR3 sequence reads: CASSLGGSLGTGYTF. As DNA, the CDR3 is TGTGCCAGCAGCTTAGGGGGCAGTCTCGGGACTGGCTACACCTTC.

This rearrangement joins TRBV2 to TRBJ2-2, with 10 bases fitting TRBD2. The CDR3 totals 16 residues. CDR1 SNHLY and CDR2 FYNNEI come from the germline V gene. After removal of 5 bases from V and 5 bases from J, the junction contained 8 bases not matched to a gene. The CDR3 nucleotides are TGTGCCAGCAGTCCGAAACTAGCGGGGATTACCGGGGAGCTGTTTTTT. Protein sequence: CASSPKLAGITGELFF. The variable domain in full, with the rest retrieved from reference TRBV2 and TRBJ2-2, is EPEVTQTPSHQVTQMGQEVILRCVPISNHLYFYWYRQILGQKVEFLVSFYNNEISEKSEIFDDQFSVERPDGSNFTLKIRSTKLEDSAMYFCASSPKLAGITGELFFGEGSRLTVL.

The J gene is TRBJ2-1, the V gene TRBV19; D is undetermined. Germline-derived CDR1 and CDR2 are LNHDA and SQIVND (reference sequence). The CDR3 has 16 amino acids. Trimming left V 1 base short and J 2 bases short, with 12 bases between. CDR3 in amino acids: CASSIGTVRTYNEQFF. In nucleotides, the CDR3 is TGTGCCAGTAGTATAGGGACGGTCCGGACCTACAATGAGCAGTTCTTC.

The CDR3 DNA reads as TGTGCCAGCAGGATAACACAGATTGGCTATGGCTACACCTTC. Protein product: CASRITQIGYGYTF. V gene TRBV2 combines with J gene TRBJ1-2; D remains unclear. V lost 6 bases and J 4 bases, leaving 15 bases between the germline ends. CDR3 length: 14 amino acids. Germline V gives CDR1 SNHLY, CDR2 FYNNEI.

CDR3 nucleotides: TGTGCCAGCAGCCTAGACAGGGTAGAGCAGTACTTC. Its protein product is CASSLDRVEQYF. The chain employs TRBV6-5 and TRBJ2-7, with TRBD1 identical over 7 bases. This CDR3 is 12 amino acids long. V was clipped by 6 bases and J by 7 bases; unmatched bases: 6. Germline V lookup: CDR1 MNHEY, CDR2 SVGAGI.

V usage is TRBV18 and J usage is TRBJ2-5, with D perhaps matching TRBD2 (7 bases). The V end lost 5 bases, the J end lost 2 bases, and 18 bases lay between the germline ends. The CDR3 runs to 16 residues. Germline-derived CDR1 and CDR2 are KGHSH and LQKENI. The CDR3 region has the DNA TGTGCCAGCTCATACGGGGGCCTCGGGGGGCAAGAGACCCAGTACTTC. Translating it yields CASSYGGLGGQETQYF.

V usage is TRBV2 and J usage is TRBJ1-2; the D gene is possibly TRBD1 (6 bases). The CDR3 sequence is 14 residues long. CDR1 is SNHLY and CDR2 is FYNNEI in the germline V gene. With 6 bases removed from V and 6 bases from J, the gap between germline ends came to 17 bases. CDR3 protein: CASRLSGGAHGYTF. The CDR3 DNA is TGTGCCAGCAGACTCTCCGGGGGCGCCCATGGCTACACCTTC. Complete variable domain (other parts from reference TRBV2 and TRBJ1-2): EPEVTQTPSHQVTQMGQEVILRCVPISNHLYFYWYRQILGQKVEFLVSFYNNEISEKSEIFDDQFSVERPDGSNFTLKIRSTKLEDSAMYFCASRLSGGAHGYTFGSGTRLTVV.

This clone is a singleton in its sample. J is TRBJ2-1 and V is TRBV11-2, with 7 bases fitting TRBD1. Germline assignment: CDR1 SGHAT and CDR2 FQNNGV. This CDR3 has 17 amino acids. With V trimmed by 0 bases and J by 2 bases, 7 bases remained unmatched. The CDR3 is CASSLDRGTVTYNEQFF. The CDR3 bases are TGTGCCAGCAGCTTAGATAGGGGGACAGTTACCTACAATGAGCAGTTCTTC.

In the case of this clone: The sample has other DNA sequences that encode this CDR3 too. The chain joins TRBV27 to TRBJ1-1; unclear D gene. Germline values: CDR1 MNHEY, CDR2 SMNVEV (reference sequence). Trimming took 2 bases from V and 1 from J, leaving 5 bases between them. The CDR3 runs to 13 residues. As DNA, the CDR3 is TGTGCCAGCAGTTTACTCGGGAACACTGAAGCTTTCTTT. Protein: CASSLLGNTEAFF.

V usage is TRBV3-1 (or the pseudogene TRBV3-2) and J usage is TRBJ2-3; 9 nucleotides match TRBD2. The germline CDR1 and CDR2 sequences are LGHDT and YNNKEL (reference sequence). The CDR3 loop spans 12 amino acids. V was clipped by 3 bases and J by 10 bases; unmatched bases: 2. CDR3 sequence: CASSHLAGAQYF. In nucleotides, the CDR3 is TGTGCCAGCAGCCATTTAGCGGGGGCGCAGTATTTT.

The gene calls are TRBV7-6 and TRBJ2-2; a weak D match, TRBD2 (5 bases). V lost 5 bases, J lost 7 bases, and 11 bases lay in between. Germline V gene data show CDR1 as SGHVS and CDR2 as FNYEAQ. This CDR3 spans 13 amino acids. The CDR3 is CASSGSFGGELFF. The DNA of the CDR3 is TGTGCCAGCAGCGGGAGTTTTGGCGGGGAGCTGTTTTTT.

Turning to this clone: The germline gene is not matched at one end of the junction; a read error may be the cause. This chain joins TRBV7-7 and TRBJ2-2; TRBD2 might be the D (5 bases). The CDR3 sequence is 16 residues long. Germline loops: CDR1 SSHAT, CDR2 FNYEAQ (reference sequence). The CDR3 here is CASSPEGFQNTGELFF. Here the CDR3 DNA reads TGTGCTAGCAGCCCAGAGGGCTTTCAGAACACCGGGGAGCTGTTTTTT.

The chain is built from TRBV19 and TRBJ1-1, with D unclear. CDR1 and CDR2 (germline): LNHDA, SQIVND (reference sequence). CDR3 length: 13 residues. V lost 9 bases to trimming and J lost 6 bases, with 17 bases between them. The CDR3, as DNA: TGTGCCAGCGGGATGGAGGTTTTCGCTGAAGCTTTCTTT. Amino acids: CASGMEVFAEAFF. The variable domain in full, with the rest retrieved from reference TRBV19 and TRBJ1-1, is DGGITQSPKYLFRKEGQNVTLSCEQNLNHDAMYWYRQDPGQGLRLIYYSQIVNDFQKGDIAEGYSVSREKKESFPLTVTSAQKNPTAFYLCASGMEVFAEAFFGQGTRLTVV.

The CDR3 loop is CASSQLTSGRGEQYF. CDR3 in DNA: TGTGCCAGCAGCCAGCTTACTAGCGGGAGGGGCGAGCAGTACTTC. This chain links TRBV3-1 (or the pseudogene TRBV3-2) with TRBJ2-7; 13 bases map to TRBD2. After removal of 3 bases from V and 6 bases from J, the junction contained 5 bases not matched to a gene. CDR3 length: 15 amino acids. Per germline, CDR1 LGHDT and CDR2 YNNKEL (reference sequence).

The chain uses TRBV2 and TRBJ1-4; 10 nucleotides align to TRBD1. The V and J ends lost 4 bases and 8 bases, in that order; junction bases with no gene match: 4. CDR3 size: 14 residues. Germline V gene sequence: CDR1 SNHLY, CDR2 FYNNEI. The CDR3 region has the DNA TGTGCCAGCAGTGTAGGGACAGGGGAGGAAAAACTGTTTTTT. Translated, it gives CASSVGTGEEKLFF.

This chain joins TRBV12-3 or TRBV12-4 and TRBJ1-2, with 9 bases matching TRBD1. The length of the CDR3 is 13 residues. V dropped 4 bases and J dropped 4; count of bases not matched to a gene: 1. CDR3 bases: TGTGCCAGCAGTTGGACAGGGGTCTATGGCTACACCTTC. Protein product: CASSWTGVYGYTF.

The chain joins TRBV6-4 to TRBJ2-1; 8 positions agree with TRBD2. V lost 0 bases and J lost 10; bases outside the gene matches: 2. CDR1 and CDR2 (germline): MRHNA, SNTAGT. This CDR3 spans 13 amino acids. The chain's CDR3 is CASSDSERGEQFF. The CDR3 nucleotides read TGTGCCAGCAGTGACTCGGAGCGGGGGGAGCAGTTCTTC.

A few counts support this clone. V is TRBV4-2 and J is TRBJ2-7; D unresolved. Per the germline V gene, CDR1 is LGHNA and CDR2 is YNFKEQ. V lost 2 bases to trimming and J lost 0 bases, with 11 bases between them. The CDR3 extends over 15 amino acids. The CDR3 loop reads CASSQRRHHSYEQYF. The CDR3 DNA follows: TGTGCCAGCAGCCAAAGGCGACACCACTCCTACGAGCAGTACTTC.

The genes are TRBV5-4 and TRBJ1-4; 9 nucleotides agree with TRBD1. The CDR3 length is 14 residues. Per the germline V gene, CDR1 is SGHNT and CDR2 is YYREEE (reference sequence). With V trimmed by 4 bases and J by 8 bases, 6 bases remained unmatched. The CDR3 DNA is TGTGCCAGCAGCCGGGGACAGGGAAGAGAAAAACTGTTTTTT. Translation: CASSRGQGREKLFF.

This clone was recorded many times. This rearrangement joins TRBV6-5 to TRBJ1-5; D is unresolved. Trimming took off 7 bases at V and 3 bases at J, with 16 bases between the two ends. The CDR3 extends over 15 amino acids. Germline values: CDR1 MNHEY, CDR2 SVGAGI. For the CDR3, the DNA is TGTGCCAGCAAAAGTGCACGGGGTTCCAATCAGCCCCAGCATTTT. It specifies CASKSARGSNQPQHF.

This clone was seen a handful of times. V is TRBV7-6 and J is TRBJ2-1, with 12 bases aligning to TRBD2. Looked up from germline, CDR1 is SGHVS and CDR2 is FNYEAQ. This CDR3 has 15 amino acids. V shed 4 bases and J 9 bases; nucleotides not matched to a gene: 7. The CDR3 spells CASSSPTSGRTEQFF. CDR3 sequence (DNA): TGTGCCAGCAGCTCACCGACTAGCGGGAGAACTGAGCAGTTCTTC.

The gene calls are TRBV20-1 and TRBJ1-2; D gene uncertain. Germline V CDR1 and CDR2: DFQATT, SNEGSKA (reference sequence). The CDR3 runs 10 residues. V was cut by 1 base and J by 8 bases, with 5 bases left in between. The CDR3 DNA reads TGCAGTGCTAGAGGAGTGGGCTACACCTTC. This sequence encodes CSARGVGYTF.

The sample holds a few counts of this clone. This chain connects TRBV6-5 to TRBJ2-3, with no clear D. CDR1 and CDR2 from the germline V gene are MNHEY and SVGAGI. V was clipped by 0 bases and J by 7 bases, with 17 bases between them. This CDR3 has 16 residues. The CDR3 nucleotides read TGTGCCAGCAGTTACTCGGTGGTCAAGACATTGAATACGCAGTATTTT. Protein sequence: CASSYSVVKTLNTQYF.

The J gene is TRBJ2-3, the V gene TRBV9; 8 bases are a match to TRBD2. The germline V gene has CDR1 SGDLS and CDR2 YYNGEE. This CDR3 has 16 amino acids. With V trimmed by 4 bases and J by 4 bases, 11 bases remained unmatched. CDR3 in amino acids: CASSPTRGGTPDTQYF. For the CDR3, the DNA is TGTGCCAGCAGCCCTACACGGGGGGGGACACCAGATACGCAGTATTTT.

This clone was counted once. V is TRBV19 and J is TRBJ2-5, with 12 bases fitting TRBD2. V lost 4 bases to trimming and J lost 2 bases; unmatched junction nucleotides: 5. This CDR3 has 16 amino acids. Germline lookup yields CDR1 LNHDA and CDR2 SQIVND (reference sequence). The CDR3 region has the DNA TGTGCCAGTAGTACGCTAGCGGGGGGGATACAAGAGACCCAGTACTTC. Its protein product is CASSTLAGGIQETQYF.